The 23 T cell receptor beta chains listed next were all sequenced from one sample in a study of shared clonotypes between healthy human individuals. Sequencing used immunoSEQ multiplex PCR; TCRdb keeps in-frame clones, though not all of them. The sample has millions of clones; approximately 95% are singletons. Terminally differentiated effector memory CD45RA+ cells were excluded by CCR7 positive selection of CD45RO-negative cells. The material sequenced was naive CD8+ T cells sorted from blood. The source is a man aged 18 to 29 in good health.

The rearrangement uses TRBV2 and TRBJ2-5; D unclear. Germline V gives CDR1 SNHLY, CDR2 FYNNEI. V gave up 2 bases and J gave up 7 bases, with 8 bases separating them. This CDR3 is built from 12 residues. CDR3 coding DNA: TGTGCCAGCAGTGAACGGGTTGGGACCCAGTACTTC. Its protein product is CASSERVGTQYF.

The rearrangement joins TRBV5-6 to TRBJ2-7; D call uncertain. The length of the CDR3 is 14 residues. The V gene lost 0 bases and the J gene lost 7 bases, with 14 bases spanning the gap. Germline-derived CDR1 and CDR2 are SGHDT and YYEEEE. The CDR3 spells CASSLGFAVREQYF. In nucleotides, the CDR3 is TGTGCCAGCAGCTTGGGTTTCGCGGTGCGAGAGCAGTACTTC.

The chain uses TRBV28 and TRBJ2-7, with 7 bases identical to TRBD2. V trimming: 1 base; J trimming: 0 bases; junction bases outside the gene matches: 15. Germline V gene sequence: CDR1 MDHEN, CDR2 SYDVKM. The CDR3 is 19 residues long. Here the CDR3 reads CASSLLVFGEGRSSYEQYF. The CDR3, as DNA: TGTGCCAGCAGTTTATTAGTATTCGGGGAGGGAAGGAGCTCCTACGAGCAGTACTTC. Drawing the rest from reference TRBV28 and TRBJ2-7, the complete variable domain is DVKVTQSSRYLVKRTGEKVFLECVQDMDHENMFWYRQDPGLGLRLIYFSYDVKMKEKGDIPEGYSVSREKKERFSLILESASTNQTSMYLCASSLLVFGEGRSSYEQYFGPGTRLTVT.

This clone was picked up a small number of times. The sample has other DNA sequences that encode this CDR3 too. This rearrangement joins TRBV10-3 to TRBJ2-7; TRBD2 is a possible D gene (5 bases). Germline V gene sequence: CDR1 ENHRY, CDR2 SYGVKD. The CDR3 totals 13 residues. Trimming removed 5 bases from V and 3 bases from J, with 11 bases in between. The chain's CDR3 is CAISPGSSYEQYF. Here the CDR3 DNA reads TGTGCCATCAGTCCGGGATCTAGCTACGAGCAGTACTTC.

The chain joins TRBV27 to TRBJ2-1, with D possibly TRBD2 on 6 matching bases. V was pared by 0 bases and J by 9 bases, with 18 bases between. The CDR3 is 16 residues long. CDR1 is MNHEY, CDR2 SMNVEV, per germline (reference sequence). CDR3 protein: CASSLSWTTAPLEQFF. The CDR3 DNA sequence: TGTGCCAGCAGTTTATCGTGGACTACCGCCCCCCTTGAGCAGTTCTTC.

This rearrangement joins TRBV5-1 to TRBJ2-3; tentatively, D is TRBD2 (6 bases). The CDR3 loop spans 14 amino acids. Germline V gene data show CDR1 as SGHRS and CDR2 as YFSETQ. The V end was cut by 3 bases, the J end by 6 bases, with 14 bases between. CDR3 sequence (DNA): TGCGCCAGCAGCTCGGCGGGGTACGATGATACGCAGTATTTT. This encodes CASSSAGYDDTQYF.

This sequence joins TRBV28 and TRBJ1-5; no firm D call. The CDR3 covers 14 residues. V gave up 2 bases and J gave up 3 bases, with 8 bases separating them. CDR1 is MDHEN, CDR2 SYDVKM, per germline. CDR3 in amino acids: CASSLGIFNQPQHF. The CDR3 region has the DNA TGTGCCAGCAGTTTAGGCATCTTCAATCAGCCCCAGCATTTT.

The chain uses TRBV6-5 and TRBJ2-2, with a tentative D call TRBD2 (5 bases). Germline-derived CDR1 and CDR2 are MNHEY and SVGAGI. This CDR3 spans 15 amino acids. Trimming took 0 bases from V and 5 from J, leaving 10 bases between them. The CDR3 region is CASSYSISGTGELFF. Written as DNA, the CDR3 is TGTGCCAGCAGTTACTCGATTTCGGGGACCGGGGAGCTGTTTTTT.

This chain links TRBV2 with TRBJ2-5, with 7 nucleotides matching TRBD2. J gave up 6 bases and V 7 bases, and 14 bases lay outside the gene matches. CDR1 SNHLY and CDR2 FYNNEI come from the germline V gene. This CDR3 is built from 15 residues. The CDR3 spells CASTRGGLVEKTQYF. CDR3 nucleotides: TGTGCCAGCACTCGGGGAGGGCTAGTGGAAAAGACCCAGTACTTC.

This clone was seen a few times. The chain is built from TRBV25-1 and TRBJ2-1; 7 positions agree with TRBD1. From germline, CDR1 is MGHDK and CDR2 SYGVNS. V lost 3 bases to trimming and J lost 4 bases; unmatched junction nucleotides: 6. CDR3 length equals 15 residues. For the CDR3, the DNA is TGTGCCAGCAGTGACTGGGACAGCAATTACAATGAGCAGTTCTTC. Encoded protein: CASSDWDSNYNEQFF. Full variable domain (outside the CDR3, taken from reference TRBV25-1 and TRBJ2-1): EADIYQTPRYLVIGTGKKITLECSQTMGHDKMYWYQQDPGMELHLIHYSYGVNSTEKGDLSSESTVSRIRTEHFPLTLESARPSHTSQYLCASSDWDSNYNEQFFGPGTRLTVL.

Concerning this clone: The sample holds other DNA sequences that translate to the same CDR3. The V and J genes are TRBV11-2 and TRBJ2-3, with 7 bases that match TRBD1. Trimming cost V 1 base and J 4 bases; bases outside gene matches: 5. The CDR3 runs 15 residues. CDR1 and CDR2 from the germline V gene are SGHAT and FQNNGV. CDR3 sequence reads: CASSLVSGGADTQYF. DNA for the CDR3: TGTGCCAGCAGCTTAGTATCAGGGGGTGCAGATACGCAGTATTTT.

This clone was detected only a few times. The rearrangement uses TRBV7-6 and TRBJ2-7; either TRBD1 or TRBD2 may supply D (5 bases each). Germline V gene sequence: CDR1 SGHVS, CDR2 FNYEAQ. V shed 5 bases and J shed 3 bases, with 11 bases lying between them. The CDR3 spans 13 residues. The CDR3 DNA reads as TGTGCCAGCAGCACGGGACCCAACTACGAGCAGTACTTC. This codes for CASSTGPNYEQYF. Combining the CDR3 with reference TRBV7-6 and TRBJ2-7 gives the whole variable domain GAGVSQSPRYKVTKRGQDVALRCDPISGHVSLYWYRQALGQGPEFLTYFNYEAQQDKSGLPNDRFSAERPEGSISTLTIQRTEQRDSAMYRCASSTGPNYEQYFGPGTRLTVT.

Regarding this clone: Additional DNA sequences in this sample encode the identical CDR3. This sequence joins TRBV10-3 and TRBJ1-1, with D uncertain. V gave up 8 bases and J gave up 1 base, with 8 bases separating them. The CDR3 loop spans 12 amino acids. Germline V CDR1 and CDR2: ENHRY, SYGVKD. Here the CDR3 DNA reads TGTGCCATCTCTGACGGGAACACTGAAGCTTTCTTT. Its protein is CAISDGNTEAFF.

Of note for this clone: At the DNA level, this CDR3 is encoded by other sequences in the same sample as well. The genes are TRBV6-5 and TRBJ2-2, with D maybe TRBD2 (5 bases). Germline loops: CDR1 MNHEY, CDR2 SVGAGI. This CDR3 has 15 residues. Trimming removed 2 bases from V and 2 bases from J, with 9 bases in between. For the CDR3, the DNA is TGTGCCAGCAGTTACCTGTCGGGAAACACCGGGGAGCTGTTTTTT. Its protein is CASSYLSGNTGELFF.

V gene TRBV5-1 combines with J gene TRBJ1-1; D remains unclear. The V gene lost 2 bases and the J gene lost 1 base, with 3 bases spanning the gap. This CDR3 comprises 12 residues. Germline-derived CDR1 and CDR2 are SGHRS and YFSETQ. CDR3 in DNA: TGCGCCAGCAGCTTTGCGAACACTGAAGCTTTCTTT. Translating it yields CASSFANTEAFF.

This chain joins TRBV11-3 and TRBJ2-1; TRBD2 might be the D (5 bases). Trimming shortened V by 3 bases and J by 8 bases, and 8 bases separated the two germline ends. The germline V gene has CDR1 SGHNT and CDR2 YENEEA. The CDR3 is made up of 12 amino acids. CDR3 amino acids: CASSFSGYEQFF. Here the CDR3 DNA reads TGTGCCAGCAGCTTTTCGGGGTATGAGCAGTTCTTC.

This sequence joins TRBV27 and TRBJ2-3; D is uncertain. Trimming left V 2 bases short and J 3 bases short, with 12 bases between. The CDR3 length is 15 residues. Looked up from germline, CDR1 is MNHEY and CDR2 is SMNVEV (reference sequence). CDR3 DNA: TGTGCCAGCAGTTTAACGGTGGATCCAACAGATACGCAGTATTTT. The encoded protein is CASSLTVDPTDTQYF.

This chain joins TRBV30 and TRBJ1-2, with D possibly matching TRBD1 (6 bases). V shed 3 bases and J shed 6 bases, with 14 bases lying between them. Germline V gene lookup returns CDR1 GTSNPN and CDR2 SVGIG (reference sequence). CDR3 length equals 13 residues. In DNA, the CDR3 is TGTGCCTGGAGACCTCAGGGGAGTAATGGCTACACCTTC. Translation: CAWRPQGSNGYTF.

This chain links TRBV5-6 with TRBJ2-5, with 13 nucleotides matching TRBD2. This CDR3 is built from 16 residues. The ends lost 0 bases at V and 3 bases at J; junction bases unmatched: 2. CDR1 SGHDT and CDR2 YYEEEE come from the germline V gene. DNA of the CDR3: TGTGCCAGCAGCTTGGTTACTAGCGGGAGGGAAGAGACCCAGTACTTC. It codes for CASSLVTSGREETQYF.

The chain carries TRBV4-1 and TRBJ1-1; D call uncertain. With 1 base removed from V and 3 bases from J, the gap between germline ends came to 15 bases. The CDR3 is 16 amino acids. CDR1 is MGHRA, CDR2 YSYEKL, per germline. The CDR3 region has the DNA TGCGCCAGCAGCCAAGCCGGAGAAGGTTTGGACACTGAAGCTTTCTTT. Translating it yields CASSQAGEGLDTEAFF.

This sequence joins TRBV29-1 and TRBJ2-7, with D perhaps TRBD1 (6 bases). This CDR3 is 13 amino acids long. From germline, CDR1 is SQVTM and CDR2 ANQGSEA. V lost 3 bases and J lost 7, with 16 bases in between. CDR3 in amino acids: CSVEGPERGEQYF. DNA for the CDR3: TGCAGCGTTGAGGGACCGGAAAGGGGGGAGCAGTACTTC.

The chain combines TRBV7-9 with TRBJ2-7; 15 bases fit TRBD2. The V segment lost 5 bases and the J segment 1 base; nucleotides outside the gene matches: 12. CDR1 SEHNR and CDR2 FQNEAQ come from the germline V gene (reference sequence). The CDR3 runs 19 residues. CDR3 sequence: CASSHTGTGTSGRSYEQYF. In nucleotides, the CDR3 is TGTGCCAGCAGCCACACAGGGACAGGGACTAGCGGGAGGTCCTACGAGCAGTACTTC. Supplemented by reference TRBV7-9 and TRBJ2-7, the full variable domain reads DTGVSQNPRHKITKRGQNVTFRCDPISEHNRLYWYRQTLGQGPEFLTYFQNEAQLEKSRLLSDRFSAERPKGSFSTLEIQRTEQGDSAMYLCASSHTGTGTSGRSYEQYFGPGTRLTVT.

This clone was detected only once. The CDR3 nucleotides are TGTGCCTGGAGTGTACCAAGGGCGAGGTACAATGAGCAGTTCTTC. Protein sequence: CAWSVPRARYNEQFF. The V call is TRBV30, the J call TRBJ2-1; D is undetermined. V was cut by 0 bases and J by 4 bases, with 13 bases left in between. CDR3 length: 15 residues. Per germline, CDR1 GTSNPN and CDR2 SVGIG (reference sequence).